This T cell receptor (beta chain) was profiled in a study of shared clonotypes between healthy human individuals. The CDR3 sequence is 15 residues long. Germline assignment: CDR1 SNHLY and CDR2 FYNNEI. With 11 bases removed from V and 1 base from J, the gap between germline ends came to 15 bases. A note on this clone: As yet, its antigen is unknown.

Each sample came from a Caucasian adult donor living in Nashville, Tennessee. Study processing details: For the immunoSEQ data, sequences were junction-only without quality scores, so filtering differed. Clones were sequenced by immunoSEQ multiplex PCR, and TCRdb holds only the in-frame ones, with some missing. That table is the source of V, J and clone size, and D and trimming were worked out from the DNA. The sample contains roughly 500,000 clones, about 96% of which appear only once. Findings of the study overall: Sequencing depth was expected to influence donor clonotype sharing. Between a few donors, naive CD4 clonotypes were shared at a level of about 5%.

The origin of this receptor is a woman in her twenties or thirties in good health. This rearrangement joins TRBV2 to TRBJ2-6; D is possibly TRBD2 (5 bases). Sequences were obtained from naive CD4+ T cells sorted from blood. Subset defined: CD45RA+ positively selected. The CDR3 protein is CASGLAQSGANVLTF. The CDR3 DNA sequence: TGTGCCTCCGGACTTGCCCAATCTGGGGCCAACGTCCTGACTTTC.